This T cell receptor beta chain was sequenced for a study of CD8 T cells in Susac syndrome (dated by TCRdb to between 2018 and 2020). A note on the overall study: Among the Susac syndrome patients who were sequenced, clinically active disease was present in more than 5 and clinical remission was observed in about eight. At blood withdrawal, Susac syndrome patients were either therapy-naive, taking corticosteroids (in some cases with IVIg as well), or taking IVIg alone. Repertoire sequencing was used to test whether CD8+ T cell activation and differentiation in Susac syndrome was antigen driven. What the study reported, not specific to this receptor: In the CD4+ T cell repertoire of Susac syndrome patients, clonal expansion was not detected. The number of individuals in the TCR sequencing and HLA analysis was recognized as being relatively small.

Turning to this clonotype: No antigen is known for it. No base quality values were provided; no much bigger clone lies one nucleotide off.

Peripheral blood CD8+ and CD4+ T cells from healthy donors, Susac syndrome patients and multiple sclerosis patients were profiled using high-throughput TCR beta sequencing. Recently defined diagnostic criteria for definite or probable disease were met by the Susac syndrome patients. CD8+ TEMRA cells were enriched by FACS, while bulk CD8+ and CD4+ T cells were purified by magnetic negative isolation. Blood was collected in EDTA tubes and processed within 24 hours, with PBMCs isolated through density gradient centrifugation. PBMCs intended for TCR sequencing were cryopreserved in liquid nitrogen and thawed later in a water bath at 37 degrees C. The sorted or isolated CD4+, CD8+ and CD8+ TEMRA cells had a purity of 90% or higher. RNA was extracted using the RNeasy kit, and about 0.5 to 1 microgram was reverse transcribed with random hexamers. The immunoSEQ multiplex PCR assay, covering 54 Vbeta and 13 Jbeta segments, was used to amplify TCR beta CDR3 regions. Bias from PCR amplification was corrected by using a synthetic template baseline for primer optimization and for computational correction. Processing in the source paper ran as follows. Reads were annotated to V, D and J genes per IMGT and analyzed with immunoSEQ Analyzer, keeping only productive sequences. To calculate clonality, Shannon entropy was normalized by log2 of the number of productive unique sequences and then subtracted from one. For each patient and control, public and private clones were evaluated among the 100 most prevalent clones. Clones were defined as Susac-specific when absent from the healthy and MS cohorts, from fewer than 1,200 published viral clones and from other ImmuneACCESS disease sequences. TCRdb took the public reads, trimmed them with fastp at Q25, ran MiXCR for clone calling and kept in-frame beta chains. Records with the same CDR3 protein are collapsed into one entry carrying the most frequent genes and DNA. The V and J calls follow TCRdb's processing rather than the paper's. The sample data list around 190,000 distinct CDR3 sequences, and roughly 92% of these were observed just once. Of the sample, 0.1% to 0.13% falls within the top ten clones.

From the germline V gene (reference sequence), CDR1 is LNHNV and CDR2 is YYDKDF. Relative to germline, V is 5 bases shorter and J is 1 base shorter, with 12 bases between their ends. The CDR3 goes from the cysteine to the phenylalanine over 15 residues. The only DNA kept is the CDR3, 45 bases in frame from the first base. The rearranged segments are TRBV15 and TRBJ2-1; the D segment cannot be called with confidence. Sequenced: CD4+ T cells from PBMCs. This receptor was taken from a human donor with Susac syndrome. The CDR3 corresponds to CATSLDPDSYNEQFF. The sequenced DNA: TGTGCCACCAGCCTGGATCCGGATTCCTACAATGAGCAGTTCTTC.